These 26 T cell receptor delta chains originate from one sample sequenced in a study of gamma-delta T cells after stem cell transplantation (TCRdb year 2016). Library generation was performed with RT-PCR. This sample was sequenced with an Illumina MiSeq. The public reads were reprocessed by TCRdb using CATT, and rows of matching DNA were later combined. Counted in this sample were about 2,400 delta-chain clones; approximately 2.5% of them appeared once. Approximately 15% of the sample is held by the ten biggest clonotypes. Material: gamma-delta T cells. The receptors were gathered from a human donor. It is not recorded whose cells these are; they may come from a transplant donor.

The rearrangement uses TRDV2 and TRDJ3; 7 bases are a match to TRDD3. V trimming: 3 bases; J trimming: 11 bases; junction bases outside the gene matches: 15. The CDR3 runs to 17 residues. Germline lookup yields CDR1 GEAIGNYY and CDR2 EKD. The CDR3 spells CACDAAGGPPTARQMFF. The CDR3 region has the DNA TGTGCCTGTGACGCGGCTGGGGGTCCCCCAACGGCCCGACAGATGTTTTTC.

This clone is medium-sized (0.01 to 0.1%) within its sample. The CDR3 here is CACDTVEGDTKYTDKLIF. The CDR3 coding sequence is TGTGCCTGTGACACCGTGGAAGGGGATACCAAGTACACCGATAAACTCATCTTT. The chain uses TRDV2 and TRDJ1; the match to TRDD3 covers 8 bases. The CDR3 length is 18 residues. CDR1 is GEAIGNYY and CDR2 is EKD in the germline V gene. Trimming took 0 bases from V and 0 from J; bases not matched to a gene: 11.

Points on this clone: The TCRdb record carries a much larger clone's protein, which differs from this DNA's translation at residue 4; a read error is the likely cause, and the protein listed here is the DNA translation. CDR3 in amino acids: CACGTVLVTDKLIF. In DNA form, the CDR3 reads TGTGCCTGTGGCACCGTACTGGTCACCGATAAACTCATCTTT. The J gene is TRDJ1, the V gene TRDV2; D perhaps matches TRDD3 (5 bases). CDR3 length equals 14 residues. Germline loops: CDR1 GEAIGNYY, CDR2 EKD.

As concerns this clone: The sample contains more than one DNA sequence encoding this CDR3. The chain is built from TRDV2 and TRDJ1, with 13 nucleotides matching TRDD3. The CDR3 loop spans 19 amino acids. V gave up 0 bases and J gave up 0 bases; unmatched junction bases: 9. The germline CDR1 and CDR2 sequences are GEAIGNYY and EKD. The CDR3 is CACDTVGLGDTGDTDKLIF. For the CDR3, the DNA is TGTGCCTGTGACACCGTGGGACTGGGGGATACGGGTGACACCGATAAACTCATCTTT.

Details on this clone: A far larger clone is one nucleotide away, so this likely arose from a read error. The V gene is TRDV2, the J gene TRDJ1; no reliable D call. The J gene is not listed in TCRdb, so it was assigned here from a DNA match to germline. Trimming took off 7 bases at V and 4 bases at J, with 15 bases between the two ends. CDR3 length: 13 amino acids. Germline V gene lookup returns CDR1 GEAIGNYY and CDR2 EKD. The CDR3 DNA reads as TGTGCCTGCTCTCCACTGCGCCTCGATAAACTCATCTTT. Translating gives CACSPLRLDKLIF.

The sample holds a few counts of this clone. The gene calls are TRDV2 and TRDJ3, with 11 bases lining up with TRDD3. CDR1 and CDR2 (germline): GEAIGNYY, EKD. This CDR3 contains 19 residues. V dropped 0 bases and J dropped 0; count of bases not matched to a gene: 3. The CDR3 DNA sequence: TGTGCCTGTGACACCGTACTGGGGGATAGCTCCTGGGACACCCGACAGATGTTTTTC. It encodes CACDTVLGDSSWDTRQMFF.

On this clone itself: A far larger clone is just one base off, so this is likely a read error. The J gene is TRDJ3, the V gene TRDV2; D possibly uses TRDD2 or TRDD3 (5 bases each). Germline values: CDR1 GEAIGNYY, CDR2 EKD. The CDR3 is 18 amino acids. The CDR3 nucleotides are TGTGCCTGTGACACCGCGTCTCCTAGCTCCTGGGACGCCCGACAGATGTTTTTC. Its translation: CACDTASPSSWDARQMFF.

Concerning this clone: The translation of this DNA and the TCRdb protein of a much larger clone differ at residue 10, probably owing to a read error; the protein shown here is translated from the DNA. The chain employs TRDV2 and TRDJ3; no firm D call. The CDR3 is made up of 18 amino acids. Germline V gives CDR1 GEAIGNYY, CDR2 EKD. V lost 0 bases to trimming and J lost 2 bases, with 13 bases between them. CDR3 protein: CACDTGYASPWDTRQMFF. The CDR3 DNA sequence: TGTGCCTGTGACACCGGGTACGCGAGCCCCTGGGACACCCGACAGATGTTTTTC.

By sample share, this clone is medium-sized. V is TRDV2 and J is TRDJ1; the match to TRDD3 covers 13 bases. The CDR3 runs to 17 residues. Germline CDR1 and CDR2: GEAIGNYY and EKD. V shed 3 bases and J 4 bases; nucleotides not matched to a gene: 10. The CDR3 protein is CACDPVLGDTRDDKLIF. The CDR3 DNA reads TGTGCCTGTGACCCCGTACTGGGGGATACGCGAGACGATAAACTCATCTTT.

The table lists this clone with a few counts. The chain uses TRDV2 and TRDJ3, with 8 bases aligning to TRDD3. The germline CDR1 and CDR2 sequences are GEAIGNYY and EKD. This CDR3 spans 20 amino acids. V gave up 0 bases and J gave up 3 bases; unmatched junction bases: 12. CDR3 loop: CACDTVSAPGGYWDTRQMFF. CDR3 bases: TGTGCCTGTGACACCGTTTCCGCTCCCGGGGGATACTGGGACACCCGACAGATGTTTTTC.

This clone was found a few times. This may stem from a read error, because a much larger clone lies one nucleotide away. The sample carries other DNA sequences with the same CDR3. V usage is TRDV2 and J usage is TRDJ1, with a weak D call TRDD3 (5 bases). The CDR3 runs to 15 residues. The germline V gene has CDR1 GEAIGNYY and CDR2 EKD. The CDR3 loop reads CACDTLGENTDKLIF. The CDR3, as DNA: TGTGCCTGCGACACCCTGGGAGAGAACACCGATAAACTCATCTTT.

This clone is judged medium-sized. The J gene is TRDJ1, the V gene TRDV2; 9 nucleotides line up with TRDD3. The CDR3 runs 20 residues. CDR1 and CDR2 (germline): GEAIGNYY, EKD. V trimming: 0 bases; J trimming: 0 bases; junction bases outside the gene matches: 16. CDR3 in amino acids: CACDTAARGVLGEDTDKLIF. The CDR3 nucleotides read TGTGCCTGTGACACCGCGGCTCGCGGAGTACTGGGGGAAGACACCGATAAACTCATCTTT.

This clone occurred a few times. A far larger clone is one base from this, pointing to a likely read error. Other DNA sequences from this sample encode an identical CDR3 as well. The chain links TRDV2 to TRDJ1; TRDD3 matches 8 bases. Per germline, CDR1 GEAIGNYY and CDR2 EKD. CDR3 length: 17 residues. The V segment lost 0 bases and the J segment 2 bases; nucleotides outside the gene matches: 10. The CDR3 region is CACDTVSSGGPTDKLIF. For the CDR3, the DNA is TGTGCCTGTGACACCGTCTCGTCTGGGGGACCGACCGATAAACTCATCTTT.

This clone was seen more than once but under ten times. This may arise from a read error, as a much more abundant clone is one base away. Different DNA sequences within this sample yield the same CDR3. V usage is TRDV2 and J usage is TRDJ1, with a weak D call TRDD3 (5 bases). Looked up from germline, CDR1 is GEAIGNYY and CDR2 is EKD. Trimming took 0 bases from V and 0 from J, leaving 19 bases between them. This CDR3 has 18 amino acids. CDR3 in amino acids: CACDTVGDAGGHTDKLIF. The CDR3 nucleotides are TGTGCCTGTGACACCGTCGGAGACGCCGGGGGCCACACCGATAAACTCATCTTT.

Comment on this clone: The protein in TCRdb stems from a much larger clone and differs at residue 3 from this DNA's translation, likely a read error; here the protein is translated from the DNA. This chain links TRDV2 with TRDJ1; possible D gene TRDD3, 5 bases. The germline V gene has CDR1 GEAIGNYY and CDR2 EKD. The CDR3 totals 15 residues. CDR3 DNA sequence: TGTGCCCGTGACACCGTATCGGGGGTCGCCGATAAACTCATCTTT. Translation: CARDTVSGVADKLIF.

This clone was detected a few times. This chain links TRDV2 with TRDJ3; D is uncertain. V lost 2 bases and J lost 7, with 14 bases in between. This CDR3 contains 16 residues. Germline values: CDR1 GEAIGNYY, CDR2 EKD. DNA for the CDR3: TGTGCCTGTGACAGGGTATCTCCCCGAGACACCCGACAGATGTTTTTC. Translating it yields CACDRVSPRDTRQMFF.

This clone turned up a few times. The CDR3 sequence: CACDTGGRSSWDTRQMFF. Written as DNA, the CDR3 is TGTGCCTGTGACACCGGGGGCCGAAGCTCCTGGGACACCCGACAGATGTTTTTC. This chain connects TRDV2 to TRDJ3; D possibly corresponds to TRDD3 (5 bases). V dropped 0 bases and J dropped 0 bases, with 11 bases sitting between them. CDR1 GEAIGNYY and CDR2 EKD come from the germline V gene. This CDR3 contains 18 residues.

The rearrangement uses TRDV2 and TRDJ1, with 13 bases fitting TRDD3. Germline CDR1 GEAIGNYY, CDR2 EKD. CDR3 length equals 16 residues. The V gene end was trimmed by 0 bases and the J gene end by 4 bases; junction bases not matched to a gene: 4. The CDR3 DNA follows: TGTGCCTGTGACACCGTACTGGGGGATACGATCGATAAACTCATCTTT. This codes for CACDTVLGDTIDKLIF.

Notes on this clone: A read error is possible here, since a much larger clone lies one base away. The chain links TRDV2 to TRDJ3, with 13 positions matching TRDD3. TCRdb gives no J gene; it was assigned here by matching the DNA to germline. CDR3 size: 20 residues. The V gene end was trimmed by 3 bases and the J gene end by 0 bases; junction bases not matched to a gene: 7. The germline V gene has CDR1 GEAIGNYY and CDR2 EKD. Here the CDR3 DNA reads TGTGCCTGTGACGCCGTACTGGGGGATACGCACTCCTGGGACACCCGACAGATGTTTTTC. This translates into CACDAVLGDTHSWDTRQMFF.

Regarding this clone: TCRdb records a much larger clone's protein for this DNA, with a difference at residue 6 that likely arises from a read error; the protein given is the translation of the DNA. The J gene is TRDJ1, the V gene TRDV2, with TRDD3 matching over 13 bases. J was trimmed by 9 bases and V by 3 bases; bases with no gene match: 9. The CDR3 totals 15 residues. The germline V gene has CDR1 GEAIGNYY and CDR2 EKD. DNA for the CDR3: TGTGCCTGTGACGTCCCTACTGGGGGATACGCGGAACTCATCTTT. Amino acid sequence: CACDVPTGGYAELIF.

Note on this clone: This DNA's translation differs at residue 3 from TCRdb's protein, which comes from a much larger clone; a read error is likely, and the protein shown is translated from the DNA. This chain links TRDV2 with TRDJ1; 12 positions match TRDD3. The CDR3 runs to 19 residues. The germline gives CDR1 GEAIGNYY, CDR2 EKD. CDR3 protein: CARDPTTGGYTSYTDKLIF. In nucleotides, the CDR3 is TGTGCCCGTGACCCGACTACTGGGGGATACACCAGTTACACCGATAAACTCATCTTT.

This clone has more than one count but fewer than ten. One base separates it from a far larger clone, so it is likely a read error. The chain employs TRDV2 and TRDJ1; D is unresolved. The CDR3 length is 17 residues. The germline V gene encodes CDR1 GEAIGNYY and CDR2 EKD. The V end was cut by 0 bases, the J end by 0 bases, with 16 bases between. DNA for the CDR3: TGTGCCTGTGACACCCTCGGGCCTAGGCGAAACACCGATAAACTCATCTTT. This gives the protein CACDTLGPRRNTDKLIF.

On this clone: TCRdb pairs this DNA with a much larger clone's protein that differs at residue 6, likely a read error; the protein shown was translated from the DNA. The chain is built from TRDV2 and TRDJ1; possibly TRDD3 for D (7 bases). In germline, CDR1 is GEAIGNYY, CDR2 EKD. The V and J ends lost 3 bases and 4 bases respectively, with 17 bases between them. This CDR3 is 15 amino acids long. Written as DNA, the CDR3 is TGTGCCTGTGACGCGACGGGGATAAATAGCGATAAACTCATCTTT. Its protein product is CACDATGINSDKLIF.

With respect to this clone: One end of the junction is discordant with germline, which a read error may explain. The genes are TRDV2 and TRDJ1, with 12 nucleotides matching TRDD3. No J gene was available from TCRdb, and it was assigned here by a germline match of the DNA. The CDR3 covers 20 residues. CDR1 and CDR2 from the germline V gene are GEAIGNYY and EKD. The CDR3 DNA reads as TGTGCCTGTGGCACCCTACTGGGGGATACAAGTGAACCCTACACCGATAAACTCATCTTT. It specifies CACGTLLGDTSEPYTDKLIF.

As for this clone: Given a much more abundant clone one base away, this may be a read error. The sample carries other DNA sequences with the same CDR3. V usage is TRDV2 and J usage is TRDJ1; TRDD3 matches at 7 bases. Trimming cost V 3 bases and J 0 bases; bases outside gene matches: 12. CDR3 length: 17 amino acids. CDR1 is GEAIGNYY and CDR2 is EKD in the germline V gene. CDR3 in amino acids: CACDPAGTGGYTDKLIF. CDR3 nucleotides: TGTGCCTGTGACCCAGCCGGTACCGGGGGATACACCGATAAACTCATCTTT.

In this sample, this clone turned up a few times. The J gene is TRDJ1, the V gene TRDV2, with a weak D call TRDD3 (6 bases). The CDR3 runs to 19 residues. V dropped 0 bases and J dropped 0 bases, with 22 bases sitting between them. The V gene's germline CDR1 is GEAIGNYY and CDR2 EKD. CDR3 sequence reads: CACDTVLSPIRDNTDKLIF. The CDR3, as DNA: TGTGCCTGTGACACCGTTTTAAGCCCGATACGGGACAACACCGATAAACTCATCTTT.